This record concerns one T cell receptor (beta chain) sequence. Its specific antigen is unknown. The sample holds no much larger clone one base away, and base qualities are not on file. These data are taken from a study of blood T cell repertoires in COVID-19 (dated by TCRdb to about 2020). With regard to the full study: Samples from collaborators originated in the United States, Italy and Spain and spanned both the acute and convalescent phases of COVID-19. Where available, HLA class I and class II types were taken from metadata supplied by the sample provider and were not determined by assay-based typing. The repertoires were released in a freely available public database meant as a resource for research on the immune response to SARS-CoV-2. The prospective study material was composed of cDNA or gDNA derived from T cells, B-cell-depleted T cells, or PBMCs. Samples were obtained from the ongoing ImmuneRACE study (first 160 participants) and from 950 to 1,500 subjects provided by 6 global collaborators. Sample metadata almost always included a de-identified subject ID, COVID-19 status, age in years and sex. The dataset comprised deeply sampled blood TCRbeta repertoires from subjects exposed to, actively infected with, or recovered from COVID-19. What the work shows at the level of the full study, not this receptor alone: The quantity of clinical and demographic metadata differed by source and by participant and was supplied without curation.

Trimming takes 3 bases from V and 4 bases from J, and the germline ends sit 12 bases apart. Sequences KGHSH (CDR1) and LQKENI (CDR2) are obtained from the germline V gene. Reading from cysteine to phenylalanine, the CDR3 counts 15 amino acids. Of the read, only the CDR3 DNA is kept; its 45 bases are in frame from base 1. Enrolling through a virtual design, the prospective study's participants ranged in age from roughly 18 to 100 years and lived across roughly 24 United States geographic areas. In the prospective study, participants were assigned to cohorts based on the clinical history participants reported in a screening survey and a study questionnaire. Recovered participants in ImmuneRACE Cohort 3 were defined by two consecutive negative NP/OP PCR tests, clearance by a healthcare professional, or resolution of symptoms. Mobile phlebotomists in the prospective study collected whole blood, serum and a nasopharyngeal or oropharyngeal swab from every participant. Additional blood draws and questionnaires over an approximately two-month period could optionally be provided by prospective study participants. Blood samples from the prospective study were shipped frozen or at room temperature prior to DNA extraction.

TCRbeta CDR3 regions were amplified from genomic DNA using the immunoSEQ Assay, a bias-controlled multiplex PCR. In the authors' own workflow: Within the assay, amplification of reference gene primers was used to estimate how many nucleated cells each sample contained. To quantify the absolute abundance of each unique TCRbeta CDR3 rearrangement, sequence reads were collapsed and filtered. Productive Simpson clonality was computed per sample as the square root of Simpson's diversity index over productive rearrangements. TCRdb provides this immuneACCESS table in a form limited to in-frame rearrangements. Some clones are lacking; in checked studies, under half of them reflect an unresolved V gene, and why the rest are absent is not known. The D gene and trimming were derived from the DNA, and the V and J assignments and clone size from that table. The sample table contains 200,000 to 250,000 clones; only one count was recorded for over 65% of them. Around 3.4% of the sample lies in the top ten.

The V and J segments used are TRBV18 and TRBJ1-4; the best D guess is TRBD1, with 6 bases matching. The source is a woman in her sixties or seventies who had recovered from COVID-19. The source material was PBMCs or T cells enriched from blood (not recorded which). The CDR3 sequence is CASSPGQSINEKLFF. The sequenced DNA is TGTGCCAGCTCACCCGGACAGAGCATTAATGAAAAACTGTTTTTT.